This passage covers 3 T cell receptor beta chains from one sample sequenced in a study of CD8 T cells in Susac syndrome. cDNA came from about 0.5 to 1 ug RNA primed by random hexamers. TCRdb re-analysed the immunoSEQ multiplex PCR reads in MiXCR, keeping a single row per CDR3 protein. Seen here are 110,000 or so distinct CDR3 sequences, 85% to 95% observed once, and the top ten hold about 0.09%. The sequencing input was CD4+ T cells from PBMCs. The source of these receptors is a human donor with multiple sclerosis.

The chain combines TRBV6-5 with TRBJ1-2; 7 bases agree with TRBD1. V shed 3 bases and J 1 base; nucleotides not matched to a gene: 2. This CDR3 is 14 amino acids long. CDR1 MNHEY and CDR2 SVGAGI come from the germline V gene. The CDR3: CASSYGTVNYGYTF. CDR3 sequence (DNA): TGTGCCAGCAGTTATGGGACAGTTAACTATGGCTACACCTTC.

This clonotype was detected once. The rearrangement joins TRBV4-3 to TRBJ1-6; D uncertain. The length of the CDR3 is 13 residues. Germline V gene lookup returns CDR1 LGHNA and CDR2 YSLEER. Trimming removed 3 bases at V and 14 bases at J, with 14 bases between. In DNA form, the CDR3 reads TGCGCCAGCAGCCACCTCAATGGACTCTCCCTCCACTTT. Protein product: CASSHLNGLSLHF.

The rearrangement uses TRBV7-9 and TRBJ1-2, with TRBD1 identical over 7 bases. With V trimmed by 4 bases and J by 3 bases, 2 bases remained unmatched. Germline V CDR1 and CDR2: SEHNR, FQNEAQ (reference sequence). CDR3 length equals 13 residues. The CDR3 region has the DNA TGTGCCAGCAGCTACGGACAGGACTATGGCTACACCTTC. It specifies CASSYGQDYGYTF.